This entry is about one T cell receptor beta chain. These data belong to a study of radiation and T cells in renal cell carcinoma. Time point given: blood 2 weeks post-SBRT. Regarding treatment: 15 Gy SBRT to primary tumor, nephrectomy 4 weeks later. The repertoire was sequenced with immunoSEQ multiplex PCR; TCRdb's copy has only in-frame clones and lacks some. In the table there are around 60,000 clones, about 80% of which are singletons. Germline V gene sequence: CDR1 WNHNN, CDR2 SYGVQD (reference sequence). The CDR3 sequence is 17 residues long. Trimming stripped 10 bases from V and 7 bases from J, with 32 bases between.

The sequence was collected from a man aged 55-75 years with renal cell carcinoma. J is TRBJ2-7 and V is TRBV10-1; possibly TRBD1 for D (6 bases). Sequenced material: blood, taken from a patient whose treatment included radiotherapy and nephrectomy. CDR3 in DNA: TGCGCCAATTCGCCGGAACCGGGACAAGGTTCTTGGATAGAGCAGTACGTC. Amino acids: CANSPEPGQGSWIEQYV.